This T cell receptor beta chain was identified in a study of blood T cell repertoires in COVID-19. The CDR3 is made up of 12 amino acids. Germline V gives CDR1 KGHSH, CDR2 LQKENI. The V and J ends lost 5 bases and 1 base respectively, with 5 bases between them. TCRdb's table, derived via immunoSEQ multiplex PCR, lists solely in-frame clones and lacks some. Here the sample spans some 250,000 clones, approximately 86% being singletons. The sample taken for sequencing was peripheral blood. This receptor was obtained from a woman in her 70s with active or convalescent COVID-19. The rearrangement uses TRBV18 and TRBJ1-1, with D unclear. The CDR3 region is CASSLQNTEAFF. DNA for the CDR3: TGTGCCAGCTCATTACAGAACACTGAAGCTTTCTTT.